The 12 T cell receptor beta chains below were found in one sample sequenced in a study of Graves' ophthalmopathy and Graves' hyperthyroidism (dated 2018 in TCRdb). The listed sequencing device is Illumina HiSeq 2000. For repertoire sequencing, TCR beta CDR3 regions were amplified from RNA transcripts. HTBI primers and the Qiagen OneStep RT-PCR kit were used in a first-round RT-PCR, which was followed by a second-round multiplex PCR, size selection and purification. TCRdb took the public reads, trimmed them with fastp at Q25, ran MiXCR for clone calling and kept in-frame beta chains. Every entry covers one CDR3 protein and lists the most common genes and DNA from its rows. The sample yields about 400,000 distinct CDR3 sequences; around 18% were counted once. Jointly, the top ten make up around 1.6% of the sample. The sample consisted of peripheral blood. The receptors originated from a young woman with Graves' ophthalmopathy. Donor details come from another sample of the same person, matched by shared clones.

This clonotype was counted ten times or more. The rearrangement joins TRBV6-2 or TRBV6-3 to TRBJ1-5; tentatively, D is TRBD1 (5 bases). V was pared by 6 bases and J by 2 bases, with 14 bases between. This CDR3 has 15 residues. From germline, CDR1 is MNHEY and CDR2 SVGEGT. The CDR3 DNA is TGTGCCAGCAGCACCAGGGAGGGCGGCAATCAGCCCCAGCATTTT. Translated: CASSTREGGNQPQHF.

This clonotype was recorded many times. V and J are TRBV27 and TRBJ2-7, with D maybe TRBD2 (6 bases). The germline V gene has CDR1 MNHEY and CDR2 SMNVEV (reference sequence). The CDR3 is 13 residues long. V shed 3 bases and J shed 7 bases, with 13 bases lying between them. CDR3 DNA sequence: TGTGCCAGCAGTTTGGTCCCGGGGAGGGAGCAGTACTTC. Translating gives CASSLVPGREQYF.

This clonotype has a count of ten or more. This chain uses TRBV5-1 with TRBJ1-2; 7 bases line up with TRBD1. CDR3 length equals 16 residues. Germline V lookup: CDR1 SGHRS, CDR2 YFSETQ. With V trimmed by 0 bases and J by 1 base, 6 bases remained unmatched. The CDR3 DNA is TGCGCCAGCAGCTTGGACAGGGGAGGGATTAACTATGGCTACACCTTC. Its translation is CASSLDRGGINYGYTF.

This clonotype appeared once. This chain links TRBV11-2 with TRBJ2-7; 11 bases align to TRBD1. Trimming cost V 4 bases and J 4 bases; bases outside gene matches: 6. Germline V gene lookup returns CDR1 SGHAT and CDR2 FQNNGV. The CDR3 extends over 15 amino acids. Written as DNA, the CDR3 is TGTGCCAGCAGCTCCTACCGGGACAGGGGGTACGAGCAGTACTTC. This encodes CASSSYRDRGYEQYF. Full variable domain (outside the CDR3, taken from reference TRBV11-2 and TRBJ2-7): EAGVAQSPRYKIIEKRQSVAFWCNPISGHATLYWYQQILGQGPKLLIQFQNNGVVDDSQLPKDRFSAERLKGVDSTLKIQPAKLEDSAVYLCASSSYRDRGYEQYFGPGTRLTVT.

The CDR3 protein is CASSLEGTGVETQYF. In DNA, the CDR3 is TGTGCCAGCAGTTTAGAGGGGACAGGGGTAGAGACCCAGTACTTC. V gene TRBV12-3 or TRBV12-4 combines with J gene TRBJ2-5, with 10 bases matching TRBD1. CDR3 size: 15 residues. With 1 base clipped from V and 4 bases from J, the junction kept 3 bases outside the gene matches.

This clonotype was counted ten times or more. This chain links TRBV6-1 with TRBJ2-7, with 11 bases that match TRBD2. From germline, CDR1 is MNHNS and CDR2 SASEGT. The CDR3 extends over 15 amino acids. The trim removed 5 bases at V and 2 bases at J, leaving 5 bases unmatched. CDR3 loop: CASSKGTSGPYEQYF. In nucleotides, the CDR3 is TGTGCCAGCAGTAAGGGGACTAGCGGCCCCTACGAGCAGTACTTC.

At least ten counts were recorded for this clonotype. V is TRBV28 and J is TRBJ2-7; TRBD1 agrees at 10 bases. The V and J ends lost 4 bases and 5 bases, in that order; junction bases with no gene match: 8. Germline assignment: CDR1 MDHEN and CDR2 SYDVKM. The CDR3 is 15 amino acids. The CDR3 loop is CASSSPGTGAHEQYF. In DNA, the CDR3 is TGTGCCAGCAGTTCCCCCGGGACAGGGGCCCACGAGCAGTACTTC.

This clonotype came up many times. The chain employs TRBV6-5 and TRBJ1-1; D is unclear. The CDR3 covers 13 residues. Germline CDR1 is MNHEY and CDR2 is SVGAGI. V was shortened by 2 bases and J by 1 base, with 5 bases between the two germline ends. CDR3 residues: CASSYEKNTEAFF. The CDR3 bases are TGTGCCAGCAGTTACGAAAAGAACACTGAAGCTTTCTTT.

This clonotype occurred many times. V and J are TRBV12-3 or TRBV12-4 and TRBJ2-7; the D gene is possibly TRBD1 (6 bases). V lost 9 bases and J lost 1, with 13 bases in between. CDR3 length equals 13 residues. Written as DNA, the CDR3 is TGTGCCAGTTCAGGGCAGGGGTCCTACGAGCAGTACTTC. Its protein is CASSGQGSYEQYF.

This clonotype showed up many times. V is TRBV28 and J is TRBJ2-5; D unresolved. V dropped 5 bases and J dropped 3 bases, with 10 bases sitting between them. The CDR3 runs to 13 residues. Germline V gene data show CDR1 as MDHEN and CDR2 as SYDVKM. CDR3 in DNA: TGTGCCAGCAGTCCGGTCAGTGAAGAGACCCAGTACTTC. Protein product: CASSPVSEETQYF.

This clonotype was picked up many times. The chain links TRBV28 to TRBJ2-7, with D tentatively TRBD1 (7 bases). The V end was cut by 2 bases, the J end by 0 bases, with 20 bases between. Germline CDR1 reads MDHEN; CDR2 reads SYDVKM. This CDR3 region has 18 residues. The CDR3 DNA sequence: TGTGCCAGCAGTTTAAATGGCCTAGGGGGCGGGGCCTCCTACGAGCAGTACTTC. Encoded protein: CASSLNGLGGGASYEQYF.

Many counts were recorded for this clonotype. The rearrangement uses TRBV12-3 or TRBV12-4 and TRBJ2-7; maybe TRBD2 (6 bases). This CDR3 has 15 amino acids. The CDR3 nucleotides are TGTGCTATCGGTTCAGGACTCCTGGGGGGTTACGAGCAGTACTTC. It is translated as CAIGSGLLGGYEQYF.